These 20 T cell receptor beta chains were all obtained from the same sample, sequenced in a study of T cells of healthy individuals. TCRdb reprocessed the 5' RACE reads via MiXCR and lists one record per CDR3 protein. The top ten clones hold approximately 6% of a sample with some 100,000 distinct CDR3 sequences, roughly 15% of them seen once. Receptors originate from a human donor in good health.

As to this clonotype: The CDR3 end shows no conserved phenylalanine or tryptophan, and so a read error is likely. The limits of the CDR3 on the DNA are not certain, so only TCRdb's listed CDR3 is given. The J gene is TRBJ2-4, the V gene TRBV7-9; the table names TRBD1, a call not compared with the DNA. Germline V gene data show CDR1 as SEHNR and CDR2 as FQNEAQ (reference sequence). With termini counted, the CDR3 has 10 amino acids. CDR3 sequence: CASNQPWVGG.

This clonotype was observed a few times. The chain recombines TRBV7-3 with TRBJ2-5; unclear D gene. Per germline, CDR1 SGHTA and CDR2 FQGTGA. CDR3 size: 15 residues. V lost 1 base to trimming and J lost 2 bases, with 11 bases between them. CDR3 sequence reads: CASSLKVTGQETQYF. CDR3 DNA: TGTGCCAGCAGCTTAAAAGTGACTGGGCAAGAGACCCAGTACTTC.

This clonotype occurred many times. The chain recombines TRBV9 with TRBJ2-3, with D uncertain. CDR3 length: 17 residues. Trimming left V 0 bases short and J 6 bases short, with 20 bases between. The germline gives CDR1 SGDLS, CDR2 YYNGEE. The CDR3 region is CASSVGTTARAWDTQYF. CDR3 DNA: TGTGCCAGCAGCGTAGGTACTACCGCGAGAGCCTGGGATACGCAGTATTTT. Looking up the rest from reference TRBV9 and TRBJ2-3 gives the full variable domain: DSGVTQTPKHLITATGQRVTLRCSPRSGDLSVYWYQQSLDQGLQFLIQYYNGEERAKGNILERFSAQQFPDLHSELNLSSLELGDSALYFCASSVGTTARAWDTQYFGPGTRLTVL.

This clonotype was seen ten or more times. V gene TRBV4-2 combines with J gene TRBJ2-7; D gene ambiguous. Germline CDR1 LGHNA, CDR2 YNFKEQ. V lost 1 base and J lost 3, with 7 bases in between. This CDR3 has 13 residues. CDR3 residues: CASSQGDNYEQYF. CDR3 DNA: TGTGCCAGCAGCCAAGGGGATAACTACGAGCAGTACTTC.

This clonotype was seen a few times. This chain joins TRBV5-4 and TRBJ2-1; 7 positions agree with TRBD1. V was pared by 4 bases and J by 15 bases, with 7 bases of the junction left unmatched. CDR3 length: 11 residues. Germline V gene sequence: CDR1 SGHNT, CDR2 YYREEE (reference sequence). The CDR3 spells CASSVGTVSFF. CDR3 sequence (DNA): TGTGCCAGCAGCGTGGGGACAGTTTCGTTCTTC.

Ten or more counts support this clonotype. CDR3 loop: CASSRTGYSGANVLTF. The CDR3 DNA follows: TGTGCCAGCAGTCGGACAGGATACTCTGGGGCCAACGTCCTGACTTTC. This chain joins TRBV12-3 or TRBV12-4 and TRBJ2-6; 7 nucleotides line up with TRBD1. With V trimmed by 5 bases and J by 0 bases, 4 bases remained unmatched. This CDR3 is built from 16 residues.

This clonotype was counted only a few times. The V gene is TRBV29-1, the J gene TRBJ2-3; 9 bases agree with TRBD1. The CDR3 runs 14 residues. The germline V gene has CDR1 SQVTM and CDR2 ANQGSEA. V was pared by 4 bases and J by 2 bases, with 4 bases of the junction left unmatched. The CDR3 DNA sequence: TGCAGCGTTGGAGGGACAGGGACCACAGATACGCAGTATTTT. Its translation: CSVGGTGTTDTQYF.

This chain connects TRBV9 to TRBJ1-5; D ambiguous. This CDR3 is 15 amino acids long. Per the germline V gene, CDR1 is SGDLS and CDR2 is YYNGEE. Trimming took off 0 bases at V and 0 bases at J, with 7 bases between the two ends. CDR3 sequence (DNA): TGTGCCAGCAGCGTAGGACCGAGTAGCAATCAGCCCCAGCATTTT. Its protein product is CASSVGPSSNQPQHF.

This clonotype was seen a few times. The CDR3 nucleotides read TGTGCCAGCAGCCGGACGGGACATTCTCAAGAGACCCAGTACTTC. The encoded protein is CASSRTGHSQETQYF. The chain couples TRBV7-2 to TRBJ2-5; TRBD1 is a possible D gene (6 bases). This CDR3 contains 15 residues. V lost 5 bases and J lost 2, with 15 bases in between. The V gene's germline CDR1 is SGHTA and CDR2 FQGNSA. Combining the CDR3 with reference TRBV7-2 and TRBJ2-5 gives the whole variable domain GAGVSQSPSNKVTEKGKDVELRCDPISGHTALYWYRQSLGQGLEFLIYFQGNSAPDKSGLPSDRFSAERTGGSVSTLTIQRTQQEDSAVYLCASSRTGHSQETQYFGPGTRLLVL.

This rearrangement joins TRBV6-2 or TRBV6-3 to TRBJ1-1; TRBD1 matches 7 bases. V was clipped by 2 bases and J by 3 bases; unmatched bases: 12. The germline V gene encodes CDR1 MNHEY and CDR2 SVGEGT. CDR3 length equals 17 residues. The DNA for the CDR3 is TGTGCCAGCAGTTACCCCCCCGGGACAGAGATTTACACTGAAGCTTTCTTT. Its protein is CASSYPPGTEIYTEAFF.

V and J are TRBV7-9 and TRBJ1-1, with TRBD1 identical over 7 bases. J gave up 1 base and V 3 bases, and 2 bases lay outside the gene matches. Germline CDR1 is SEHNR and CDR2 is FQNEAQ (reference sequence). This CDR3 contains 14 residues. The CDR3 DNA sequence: TGTGCCAGCAGCTTTGGGACAGAGAACACTGAAGCTTTCTTT. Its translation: CASSFGTENTEAFF.

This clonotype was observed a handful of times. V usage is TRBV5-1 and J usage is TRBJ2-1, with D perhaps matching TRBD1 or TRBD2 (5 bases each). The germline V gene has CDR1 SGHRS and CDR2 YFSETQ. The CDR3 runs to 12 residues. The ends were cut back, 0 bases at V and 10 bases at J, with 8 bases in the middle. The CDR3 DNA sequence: TGCGCCAGCAGCTTGGCCGGGACCGAGCAGTTCTTC. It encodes CASSLAGTEQFF.

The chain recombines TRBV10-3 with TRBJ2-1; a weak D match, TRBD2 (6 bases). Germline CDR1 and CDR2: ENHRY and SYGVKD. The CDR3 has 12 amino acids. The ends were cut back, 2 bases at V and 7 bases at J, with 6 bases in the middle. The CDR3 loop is CAISEGGNEQFF. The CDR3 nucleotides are TGTGCCATCAGTGAGGGGGGGAATGAGCAGTTCTTC.

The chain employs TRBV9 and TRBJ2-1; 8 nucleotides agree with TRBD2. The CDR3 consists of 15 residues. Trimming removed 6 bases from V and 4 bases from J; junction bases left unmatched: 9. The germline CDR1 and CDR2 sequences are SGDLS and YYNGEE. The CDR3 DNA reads TGTGCCAGCACACGGGGGGGCGGGACTTACAATGAGCAGTTCTTC. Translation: CASTRGGGTYNEQFF.

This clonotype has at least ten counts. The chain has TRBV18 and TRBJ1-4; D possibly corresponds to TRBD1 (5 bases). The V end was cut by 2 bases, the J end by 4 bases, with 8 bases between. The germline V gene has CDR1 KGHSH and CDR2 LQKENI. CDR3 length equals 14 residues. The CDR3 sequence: CASSPKGLNEKLFF. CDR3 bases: TGTGCCAGCTCACCAAAGGGACTTAATGAAAAACTGTTTTTT.

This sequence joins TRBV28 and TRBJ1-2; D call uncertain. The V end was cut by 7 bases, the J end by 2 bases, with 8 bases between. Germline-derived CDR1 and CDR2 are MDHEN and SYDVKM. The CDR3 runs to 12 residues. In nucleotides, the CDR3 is TGTGCCAGCATCTCCCAGAACTATGGCTACACCTTC. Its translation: CASISQNYGYTF.

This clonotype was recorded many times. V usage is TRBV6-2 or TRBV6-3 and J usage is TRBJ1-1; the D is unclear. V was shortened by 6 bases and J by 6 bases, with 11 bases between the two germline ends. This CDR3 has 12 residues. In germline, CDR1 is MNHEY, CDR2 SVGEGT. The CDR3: CASSPLWSEAFF. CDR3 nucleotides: TGTGCCAGCAGCCCTCTCTGGTCTGAAGCTTTCTTT.

CDR3 bases: TGTGCCAGCAGGTTACTAGCGGATTTCTACTACGAGCAGTACTTC. Residues: CASRLLADFYYEQYF. The chain employs TRBV6-1 and TRBJ2-7; 8 nucleotides line up with TRBD2. The CDR3 is 15 amino acids. The germline V gene encodes CDR1 MNHNS and CDR2 SASEGT. V was clipped by 6 bases and J by 3 bases; unmatched bases: 10.

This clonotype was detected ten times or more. CDR3 amino acids: CASSYSGGYTGELFF. The DNA for the CDR3 is TGTGCCAGCAGTTACTCAGGGGGATACACCGGGGAGCTGTTTTTT. The V and J genes are TRBV6-2 or TRBV6-3 and TRBJ2-2, with D perhaps matching TRBD1 (6 bases). CDR1 MNHEY and CDR2 SVGEGT come from the germline V gene. The CDR3 consists of 15 residues. Trimming left V 0 bases short and J 3 bases short, with 8 bases between.

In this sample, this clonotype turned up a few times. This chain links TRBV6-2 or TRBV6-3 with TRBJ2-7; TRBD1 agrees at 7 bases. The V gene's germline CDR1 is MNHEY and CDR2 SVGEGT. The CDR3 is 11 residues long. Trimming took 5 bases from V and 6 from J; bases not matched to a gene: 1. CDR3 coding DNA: TGTGCCAGCAGTCGACAGGGCGAGCAGTACTTC. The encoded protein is CASSRQGEQYF.